What follows are 30 T cell receptor beta chains derived from one specimen sequenced in a study of T-cell memory formation after mild COVID-19. TCRdb re-derived calls from the 5' RACE reads in MiXCR, one entry per CDR3 protein. The sample records 530,000 or so distinct CDR3 sequences, 17% being singletons. Material: PBMCs or a T cell subset sorted from them (not recorded which). The receptors shown here come from an adult woman who had mild COVID-19 (a few samples of this study predate the infection). Cell type and time point are not known.

This clonotype was counted between two and nine times. J is TRBJ2-1 and V is TRBV27, with 13 bases fitting TRBD2. The germline CDR1 and CDR2 sequences are MNHEY and SMNVEV (reference sequence). The CDR3 extends over 15 amino acids. Trimming cost V 5 bases and J 15 bases; bases outside gene matches: 13. The CDR3 reads CASSAAGLAGLHGFF. In DNA form, the CDR3 reads TGTGCCAGCAGTGCCGCGGGACTAGCGGGACTTCACGGGTTCTTC.

This clonotype has only a few counts. The chain carries TRBV2 and TRBJ2-7; 7 nucleotides line up with TRBD1. CDR3 size: 14 residues. Looked up from germline, CDR1 is SNHLY and CDR2 is FYNNEI. Trimming cost V 7 bases and J 1 base; bases outside gene matches: 7. The chain's CDR3 is CASIPARGSYEQYF. In DNA form, the CDR3 reads TGTGCCAGCATCCCCGCCAGGGGGTCCTACGAGCAGTACTTC.

CDR3 loop: CASSGFQLGNEQFF. The CDR3 bases are TGTGCCAGCAGTGGATTTCAGCTTGGAAATGAGCAGTTCTTC. This chain uses TRBV12-3 or TRBV12-4 with TRBJ2-1; D gene ambiguous. The germline V and J ends were trimmed by 5 bases and 7 bases, with 15 bases remaining between them. The CDR3 loop spans 14 amino acids.

This clonotype was observed a few times. The chain links TRBV6-1 to TRBJ1-2; 9 bases match TRBD1. J gave up 6 bases and V 11 bases, and 10 bases lay outside the gene matches. This CDR3 contains 13 residues. Germline lookup yields CDR1 MNHNS and CDR2 SASEGT. For the CDR3, the DNA is TGTGCCGGACACAGGGACAGGGAAAATGGCTACACCTTC. This gives the protein CAGHRDRENGYTF.

The chain employs TRBV29-1 and TRBJ1-1, with 9 bases lining up with TRBD1. Germline loops: CDR1 SQVTM, CDR2 ANQGSEA. The CDR3 has 12 amino acids. V lost 7 bases, J lost 2 bases, and 2 bases stayed unmatched. The CDR3 region has the DNA TGCAGCGCGGACAGGGGAAACACTGAAGCTTTCTTT. It specifies CSADRGNTEAFF.

The rearrangement links TRBV28 to TRBJ2-3, with no clear D. Trimming left V 8 bases short and J 2 bases short, with 14 bases between. Looked up from germline, CDR1 is MDHEN and CDR2 is SYDVKM. The length of the CDR3 is 14 residues. Here the CDR3 DNA reads TGTGCCAGCTTTTACCAAAACCCCACAGATACGCAGTATTTT. As protein: CASFYQNPTDTQYF.

This clonotype was observed a few times. The chain recombines TRBV4-3 with TRBJ2-6; D gene unclear. V lost 5 bases and J 3 bases, leaving 8 bases between the germline ends. CDR3 size: 14 residues. In germline, CDR1 is LGHNA, CDR2 YSLEER. CDR3 loop: CASSEVFGANVLTF. The CDR3 DNA is TGCGCCAGCAGCGAGGTCTTTGGGGCCAACGTCCTGACTTTC.

This clonotype was counted a few times. V and J are TRBV7-9 and TRBJ2-3, with 8 bases that match TRBD1. V gave up 5 bases and J gave up 1 base; unmatched junction bases: 8. The CDR3 has 16 amino acids. CDR1 and CDR2 (germline): SEHNR, FQNEAQ (reference sequence). CDR3 nucleotides: TGTGCCAGCAGCCCGCAGGGGGCTTCGGGCACAGATACGCAGTATTTT. Translated: CASSPQGASGTDTQYF.

This sequence joins TRBV30 and TRBJ2-3; 7 nucleotides agree with TRBD2. This CDR3 region has 15 residues. The V segment lost 4 bases and the J segment 0 bases; nucleotides outside the gene matches: 7. Germline V gives CDR1 GTSNPN, CDR2 SVGIG (reference sequence). The CDR3 loop reads CAWTISGGSTDTQYF. The CDR3 DNA follows: TGTGCCTGGACCATTTCGGGGGGTAGCACAGATACGCAGTATTTT.

This clonotype was picked up a small number of times. The V call is TRBV4-3, the J call TRBJ2-7; 9 nucleotides match TRBD1. V shed 0 bases and J 6 bases; nucleotides not matched to a gene: 6. This CDR3 comprises 15 residues. From germline, CDR1 is LGHNA and CDR2 YSLEER. CDR3 region: CASSQDPQGAREQYF. CDR3 coding DNA: TGCGCCAGCAGCCAAGATCCACAGGGGGCTCGCGAGCAGTACTTC.

The chain recombines TRBV19 with TRBJ2-3; D perhaps matches TRBD2 (5 bases). The CDR3 is 13 amino acids. Trimming pared 5 bases from V and 9 bases from J, leaving 15 bases between. In germline, CDR1 is LNHDA, CDR2 SQIVND (reference sequence). The CDR3 DNA reads TGTGCCAGTAGTTTCGGCCCCACGGGGACGCAGTATTTT. It encodes CASSFGPTGTQYF.

This clonotype was detected only a few times. The chain employs TRBV7-3 and TRBJ2-1, with D hard to call. The CDR3 runs to 17 residues. The ends were cut back, 3 bases at V and 2 bases at J, with 17 bases in the middle. The germline gives CDR1 SGHTA, CDR2 FQGTGA. CDR3 residues: CASSFLRPLGTYNEQFF. As DNA, the CDR3 is TGTGCCAGCAGCTTTCTACGACCTCTTGGGACCTACAATGAGCAGTTCTTC. The full variable domain, in which reference TRBV7-3 and TRBJ2-1 provide the parts outside the CDR3, is GAGVSQTPSNKVTEKGKYVELRCDPISGHTALYWYRQSLGQGPEFLIYFQGTGAADDSGLPNDRFFAVRPEGSVSTLKIQRTERGDSAVYLCASSFLRPLGTYNEQFFGPGTRLTVL.

The chain combines TRBV5-4 with TRBJ2-7; D may be TRBD2 (5 bases). The V end was cut by 1 base, the J end by 5 bases, with 10 bases between. Germline-derived CDR1 and CDR2 are SGHNT and YYREEE (reference sequence). The CDR3 length is 13 residues. The CDR3 DNA reads as TGTGCCAGCAGCTTGAGAGGGTCCAACGAGCAGTACTTC. It codes for CASSLRGSNEQYF.

This clonotype has a single count. The chain combines TRBV11-2 with TRBJ1-4, with 9 bases fitting TRBD1. This CDR3 has 14 amino acids. CDR1 and CDR2 (germline): SGHAT, FQNNGV. The V gene end was trimmed by 5 bases and the J gene end by 10 bases; junction bases not matched to a gene: 8. The CDR3 DNA reads TGTGCCAGCAGCCCGTCCGGGACAGGGTCAAAACTGTTTTTT. It is translated as CASSPSGTGSKLFF.

This rearrangement joins TRBV21-1 to TRBJ2-5; the table's D call of TRBD1 was not tested on the DNA. TRBV21-1 is a recognized pseudogene. This CDR3 is 20 amino acids long. This chain's CDR3 is CASSKAMWSRPLGGGETQYF. In DNA, the CDR3 is TGTGCCAGCAGCAAAGCGATGTGGTCGAGACCCTTGGGGGGTGGAGAGACCCAGTACTTC.

The chain employs TRBV27 and TRBJ2-1; 14 positions match TRBD2. The V and J ends lost 2 bases and 9 bases, in that order; junction bases with no gene match: 9. Germline V gene data show CDR1 as MNHEY and CDR2 as SMNVEV (reference sequence). CDR3 size: 17 residues. CDR3 amino acids: CASSLPNPGLAGAEQFF. The DNA of the CDR3 is TGTGCCAGCAGTTTACCGAATCCGGGACTAGCGGGAGCTGAGCAGTTCTTC.

This clonotype showed up just a few times. The V call is TRBV7-9, the J call TRBJ1-1; maybe TRBD1 (5 bases). The germline gives CDR1 SEHNR, CDR2 FQNEAQ (reference sequence). The CDR3 length is 14 residues. V was pared by 2 bases and J by 4 bases, with 11 bases between. The DNA of the CDR3 is TGTGCCAGCAGCTTAATGGAGGGGCGCACTGAAGCTTTCTTT. Translated: CASSLMEGRTEAFF. The variable domain in full, completed from reference TRBV7-9 and TRBJ1-1, reads DTGVSQNPRHKITKRGQNVTFRCDPISEHNRLYWYRQTLGQGPEFLTYFQNEAQLEKSRLLSDRFSAERPKGSFSTLEIQRTEQGDSAMYLCASSLMEGRTEAFFGQGTRLTVV.

V usage is TRBV30 and J usage is TRBJ2-3, with D perhaps TRBD1 or TRBD2 (5 bases each). V lost 4 bases and J lost 4, with 9 bases in between. The germline gives CDR1 GTSNPN, CDR2 SVGIG (reference sequence). This CDR3 is built from 12 residues. The CDR3 reads CAWTLGPDTQYF. CDR3 nucleotides: TGTGCCTGGACGCTGGGACCAGATACGCAGTATTTT.

There are a few counts of this clonotype. J is TRBJ1-3 and V is TRBV12-3 or TRBV12-4, with D uncertain. V was clipped by 4 bases and J by 0 bases, with 4 bases between them. This CDR3 has 13 residues. In nucleotides, the CDR3 is TGTGCCAGCAGTTGGGCCTCTGGAAACACCATATATTTT. Its protein is CASSWASGNTIYF.

The chain joins TRBV4-1 to TRBJ1-2, with D perhaps TRBD1 (5 bases). V lost 3 bases and J lost 4, with 12 bases in between. The CDR3 contains 14 residues. Per the germline V gene, CDR1 is MGHRA and CDR2 is YSYEKL. The CDR3 nucleotides are TGCGCCAGCAGCCATTATTTGGGGACCTATGGCTACACCTTC. It encodes CASSHYLGTYGYTF.

CDR3: CASSQDLIRRTEAFF. CDR3 coding DNA: TGTGCCAGCAGCCAAGATCTGATCCGGAGGACTGAAGCTTTCTTT. The V call is TRBV3-1, the J call TRBJ1-1; D is ambiguous. The CDR3 covers 15 residues. V lost 0 bases and J 5 bases, leaving 13 bases between the germline ends. CDR1 and CDR2 (germline): LGHDT, YNNKEL (reference sequence).

This clonotype showed up just a few times. The J gene is TRBJ2-7, the V gene TRBV3-1; D ambiguous. The CDR3 is made up of 11 amino acids. The germline V gene encodes CDR1 LGHDT and CDR2 YNNKEL (reference sequence). Trimming took 1 base from V and 6 from J, leaving 4 bases between them. CDR3 sequence reads: CASSQVREQYF. Written as DNA, the CDR3 is TGTGCCAGCAGCCAAGTTCGCGAGCAGTACTTC.

As regards this clonotype: The junction differs from germline at one of its ends, possibly a read error. The chain joins TRBV6-5 to TRBJ2-7; 9 positions agree with TRBD1. The CDR3 contains 14 residues. The germline V gene has CDR1 MNHEY and CDR2 SVGAGI. The CDR3, as DNA: TGTGCCAGCAGCCGGACAGGGGTCTCCCACGAGCAGTACTTC. Translation: CASSRTGVSHEQYF.

This clonotype was observed a few times. The rearrangement links TRBV29-1 to TRBJ1-1; 9 nucleotides agree with TRBD1. CDR3 length: 14 amino acids. The V segment lost 5 bases and the J segment 1 base; nucleotides outside the gene matches: 5. Germline V gene data show CDR1 as SQVTM and CDR2 as ANQGSEA. CDR3: CSVRGQGSNTEAFF. The CDR3 region has the DNA TGCAGCGTTAGGGGACAGGGATCGAACACTGAAGCTTTCTTT.

This clonotype came up a few times. The gene calls are TRBV4-2 and TRBJ1-2; no definite D call. CDR1 and CDR2 (germline): LGHNA, YNFKEQ. Trimming cost V 0 bases and J 2 bases, with 10 bases left between them. CDR3 length equals 15 residues. The CDR3 nucleotides are TGTGCCAGCAGCCAAGAAGGGAGGAACAACTATGGCTACACCTTC. This gives the protein CASSQEGRNNYGYTF.

This clonotype has more than one count but fewer than ten. The chain joins TRBV18 to TRBJ1-4; D call uncertain. CDR1 is KGHSH and CDR2 is LQKENI in the germline V gene. The V end lost 0 bases, the J end lost 5 bases, and 13 bases lay between the germline ends. The CDR3 is 16 amino acids. In DNA form, the CDR3 reads TGTGCCAGCTCACCACCGTTCGGGATAGAGAATGAAAAACTGTTTTTT. Amino acids: CASSPPFGIENEKLFF.

The chain couples TRBV5-1 to TRBJ2-7, with 11 bases lining up with TRBD1. Germline V gene data show CDR1 as SGHRS and CDR2 as YFSETQ. V shed 6 bases, J shed 4 bases, and the junction held 6 bases outside the gene matches. The CDR3 runs to 14 residues. Here the CDR3 reads CASTPGQGVYEQYF. The CDR3, as DNA: TGCGCCAGCACCCCGGGACAGGGGGTTTACGAGCAGTACTTC.

This clonotype was detected only a few times. The J gene is TRBJ2-7, the V gene TRBV6-4; the D is unclear. The CDR3 runs to 13 residues. With 10 bases removed from V and 3 bases from J, the gap between germline ends came to 16 bases. Germline V gene lookup returns CDR1 MRHNA and CDR2 SNTAGT. The CDR3 coding sequence is TGTGCCAACCGGGTCTTCCCCCTCTACGAGCAGTACTTC. Translation gives CANRVFPLYEQYF.

This clonotype has only a few counts. V usage is TRBV5-1 and J usage is TRBJ2-1; 9 bases are a match to TRBD2. The germline V gene encodes CDR1 SGHRS and CDR2 YFSETQ. Trimming cost V 4 bases and J 3 bases; bases outside gene matches: 8. The length of the CDR3 is 16 residues. The CDR3 is CASSVTSGPYYNEQFF. CDR3 in DNA: TGCGCCAGCAGCGTTACTAGCGGGCCTTACTACAATGAGCAGTTCTTC. Using reference TRBV5-1 and TRBJ2-1 for the parts outside the CDR3, the full variable domain is KAGVTQTPRYLIKTRGQQVTLSCSPISGHRSVSWYQQTPGQGLQFLFEYFSETQRNKGNFPGRFSGRQFSNSRSEMNVSTLELGDSALYLCASSVTSGPYYNEQFFGPGTRLTVL.

This sequence joins TRBV7-9 and TRBJ1-3, with D possibly matching TRBD1 (6 bases). Trimming removed 5 bases at V and 2 bases at J, with 22 bases between. The CDR3 runs to 18 residues. Per germline, CDR1 SEHNR and CDR2 FQNEAQ (reference sequence). The CDR3 here is CASSIQGFGRATGNTIYF. The CDR3 coding sequence is TGTGCCAGCAGCATACAGGGATTCGGCCGGGCTACTGGAAACACCATATATTTT. Together with reference TRBV7-9 and TRBJ1-3, the CDR3 gives the full variable domain: DTGVSQNPRHKITKRGQNVTFRCDPISEHNRLYWYRQTLGQGPEFLTYFQNEAQLEKSRLLSDRFSAERPKGSFSTLEIQRTEQGDSAMYLCASSIQGFGRATGNTIYFGEGSWLTVV.